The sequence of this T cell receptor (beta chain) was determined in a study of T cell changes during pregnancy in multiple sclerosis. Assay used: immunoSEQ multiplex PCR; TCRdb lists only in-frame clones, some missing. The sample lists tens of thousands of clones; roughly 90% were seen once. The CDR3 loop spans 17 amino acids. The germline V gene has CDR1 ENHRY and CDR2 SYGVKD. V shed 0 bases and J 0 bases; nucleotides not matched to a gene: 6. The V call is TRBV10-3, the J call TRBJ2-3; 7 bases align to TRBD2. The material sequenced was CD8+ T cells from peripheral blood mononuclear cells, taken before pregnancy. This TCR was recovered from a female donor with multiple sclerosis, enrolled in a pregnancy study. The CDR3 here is CAISESPSGLSTDTQYF. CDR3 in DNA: TGTGCCATCAGTGAGTCTCCTAGCGGACTTAGCACAGATACGCAGTATTTT.